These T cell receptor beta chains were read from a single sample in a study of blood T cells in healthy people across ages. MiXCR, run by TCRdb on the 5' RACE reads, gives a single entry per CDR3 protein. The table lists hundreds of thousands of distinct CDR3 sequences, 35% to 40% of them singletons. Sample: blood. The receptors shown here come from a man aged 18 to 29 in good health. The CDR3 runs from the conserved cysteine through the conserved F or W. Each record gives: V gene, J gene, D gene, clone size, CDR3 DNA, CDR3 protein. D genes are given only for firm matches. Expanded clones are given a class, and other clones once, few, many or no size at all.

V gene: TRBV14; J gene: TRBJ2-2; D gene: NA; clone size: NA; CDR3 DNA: TGTGCCAGCAGCCAAGTTCAGGGCCCCGGGGAGCTGTTTTTT; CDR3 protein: CASSQVQGPGELFF
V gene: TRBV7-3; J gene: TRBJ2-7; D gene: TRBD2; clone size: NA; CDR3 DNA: TGTGCCAGCAGCTTAAAAGCTAGCGGGGGCCCCTACAATGAGCAGTACTTC; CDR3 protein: CASSLKASGGPYNEQYF
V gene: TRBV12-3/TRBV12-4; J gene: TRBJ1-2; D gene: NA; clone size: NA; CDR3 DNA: TGTGCCAGCAGTTTATCCTCTACCGCGAACTATGGCTACACCTTC; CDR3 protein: CASSLSSTANYGYTF
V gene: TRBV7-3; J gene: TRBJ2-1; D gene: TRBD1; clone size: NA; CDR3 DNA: TGTGCCAGCAGCTCGGAAGGGTCGGGACAGGGGAACCCCAATGAGCAGTTCTTC; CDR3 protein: CASSSEGSGQGNPNEQFF
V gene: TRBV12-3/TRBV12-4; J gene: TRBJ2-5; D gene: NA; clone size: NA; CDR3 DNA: TGTGCCAGCAGTGGGACGACAGGACCTGAGACCCAGTACTTC; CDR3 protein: CASSGTTGPETQYF
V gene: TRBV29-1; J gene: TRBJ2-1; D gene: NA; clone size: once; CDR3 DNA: TGCAGCGTTAAGGTGGGCAATGAGCAGTTCTTC; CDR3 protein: CSVKVGNEQFF
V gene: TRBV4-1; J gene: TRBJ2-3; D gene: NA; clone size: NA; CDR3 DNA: TGCGCCAGCAGTCCTCCGGGTCTACCAAAGTATTTT; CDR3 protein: CASSPPGLPKYF
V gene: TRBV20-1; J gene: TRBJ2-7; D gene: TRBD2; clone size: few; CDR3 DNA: TGCAGTGCTAGAGCGGGAGGTTTGCCCTACGAGCAGTACTTC; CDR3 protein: CSARAGGLPYEQYF
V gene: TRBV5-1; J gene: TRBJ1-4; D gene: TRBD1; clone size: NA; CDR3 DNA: TGCGCCAGCAGCAGCCATTACTCCGGACAGGGGATAGAGAAACTGTTTTTT; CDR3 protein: CASSSHYSGQGIEKLFF
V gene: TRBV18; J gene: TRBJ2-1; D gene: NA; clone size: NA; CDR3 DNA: TGTGCCAGCTCACCAAGGGACTTAGGCCCCTACGAGCAGTTCTTC; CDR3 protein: CASSPRDLGPYEQFF
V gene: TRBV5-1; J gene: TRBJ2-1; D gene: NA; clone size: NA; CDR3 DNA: TGCGCCAGCAGCAGACAGTACAACAATGAGCAGTTCTTC; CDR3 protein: CASSRQYNNEQFF
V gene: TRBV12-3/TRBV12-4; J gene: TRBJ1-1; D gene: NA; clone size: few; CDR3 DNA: TGTGCCAGCAGTTGGGCCAGGGCCACCACTGAAGCTTTCTTT; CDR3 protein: CASSWARATTEAFF
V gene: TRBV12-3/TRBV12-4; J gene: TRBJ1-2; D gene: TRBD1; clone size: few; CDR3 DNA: TGTGCCAGCAGTTTTGGTCCAGGGGGACTTGGCTACACCTTC; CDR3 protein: CASSFGPGGLGYTF
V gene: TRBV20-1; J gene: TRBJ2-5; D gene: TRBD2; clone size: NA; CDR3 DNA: TGCAGTGCTAGAGTGCCGGGGGGCCAAGAGACCCAGTACTTC; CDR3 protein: CSARVPGGQETQYF
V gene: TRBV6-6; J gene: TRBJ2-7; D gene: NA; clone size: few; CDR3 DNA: TGTGCCAGCAGGAACACCGACAGGTCACCTACCTACGAGCAGTACTTC; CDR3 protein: CASRNTDRSPTYEQYF
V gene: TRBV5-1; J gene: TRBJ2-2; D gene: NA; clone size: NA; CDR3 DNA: TGCGCCAGCAGCTTGAACAGCGTTGTTGCCGGGGAGCTGTTTTTT; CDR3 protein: CASSLNSVVAGELFF
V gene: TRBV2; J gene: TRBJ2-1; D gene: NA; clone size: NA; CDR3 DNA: TGTGCCAGCAACCTCCACTCCTACAATGAGCAGTTCTTC; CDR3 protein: CASNLHSYNEQFF
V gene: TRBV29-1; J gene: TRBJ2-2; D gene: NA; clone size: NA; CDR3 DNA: TGCAGCGTTGCCCAGTTGAGTACCGGGGAGCTGTTTTTT; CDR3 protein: CSVAQLSTGELFF
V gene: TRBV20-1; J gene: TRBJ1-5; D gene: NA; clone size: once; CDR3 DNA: TGCAGTGCGAGAACAGCCTCGGCCCAGCATTTT; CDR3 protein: CSARTASAQHF
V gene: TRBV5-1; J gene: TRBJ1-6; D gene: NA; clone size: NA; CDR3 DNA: TGCGCCAGCAGCTTGGATGGACGGAATTCACCCCCCCACTTT; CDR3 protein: CASSLDGRNSPPHF
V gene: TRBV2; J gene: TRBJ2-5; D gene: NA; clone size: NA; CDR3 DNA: TGTGCCAGCAGTGAAGCGCTGTCCGGGGAGGCCCAGTACTTC; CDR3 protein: CASSEALSGEAQYF
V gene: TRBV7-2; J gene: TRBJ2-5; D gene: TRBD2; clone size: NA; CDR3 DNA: TGTGCCAGCAGCCCCGGGGGGGGCGTCTCCTACAATGAGCAGTACTTC; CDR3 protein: CASSPGGGVSYNEQYF
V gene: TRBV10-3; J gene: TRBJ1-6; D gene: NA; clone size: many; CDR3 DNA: TGTGCCATCAGTGATAAGACGGGACAATCGGATTCACCCCTCCACTTT; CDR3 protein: CAISDKTGQSDSPLHF
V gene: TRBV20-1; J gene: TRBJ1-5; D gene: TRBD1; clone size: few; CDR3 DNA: TGCAGTGCCATACTGACAGGGGATCAGCCCCAGCATTTT; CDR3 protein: CSAILTGDQPQHF
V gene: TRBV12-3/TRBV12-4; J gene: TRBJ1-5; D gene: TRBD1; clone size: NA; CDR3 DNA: TGTGCCAGCAGTCCGCCACAGGGGGGGAATCAGCCCCAGCATTTT; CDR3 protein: CASSPPQGGNQPQHF
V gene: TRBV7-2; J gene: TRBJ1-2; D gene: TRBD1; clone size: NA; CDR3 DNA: TGTGCCAGCAGCCCAACGACAGGGATCTATGGCTACACCTTC; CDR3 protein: CASSPTTGIYGYTF
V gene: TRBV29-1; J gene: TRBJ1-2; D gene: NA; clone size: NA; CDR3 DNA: TGCAGCGTTGAAGACCCAGGGCGGTATGGCTACACCTTC; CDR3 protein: CSVEDPGRYGYTF
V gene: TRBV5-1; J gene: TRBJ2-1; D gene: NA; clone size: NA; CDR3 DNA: TGCGCCAGCAGCGTGGTCGGGGTAGGTAGCGAGCAGTTCTTC; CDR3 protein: CASSVVGVGSEQFF